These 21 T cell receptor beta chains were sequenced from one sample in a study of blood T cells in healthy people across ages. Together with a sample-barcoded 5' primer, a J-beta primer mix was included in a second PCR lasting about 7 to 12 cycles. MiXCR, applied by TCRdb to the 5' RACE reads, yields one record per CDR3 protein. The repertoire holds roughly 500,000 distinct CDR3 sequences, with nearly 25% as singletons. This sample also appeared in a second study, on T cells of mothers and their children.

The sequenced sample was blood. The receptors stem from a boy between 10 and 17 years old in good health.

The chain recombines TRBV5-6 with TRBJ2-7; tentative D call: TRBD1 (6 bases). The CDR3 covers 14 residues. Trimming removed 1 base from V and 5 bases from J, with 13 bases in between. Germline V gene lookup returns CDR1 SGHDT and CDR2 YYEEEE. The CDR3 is CASSLRDTFHEQYF. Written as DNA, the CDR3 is TGTGCCAGCAGCTTGCGGGACACCTTCCACGAGCAGTACTTC.

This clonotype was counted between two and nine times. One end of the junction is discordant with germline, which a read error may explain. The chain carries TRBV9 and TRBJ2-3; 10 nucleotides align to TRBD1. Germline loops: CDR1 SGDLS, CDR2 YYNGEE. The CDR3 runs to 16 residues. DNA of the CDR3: TGTGCCGGCAGCTCCCGACAGGGGGCTGGAACAGATACGCAGTATTTT. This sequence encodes CAGSSRQGAGTDTQYF.

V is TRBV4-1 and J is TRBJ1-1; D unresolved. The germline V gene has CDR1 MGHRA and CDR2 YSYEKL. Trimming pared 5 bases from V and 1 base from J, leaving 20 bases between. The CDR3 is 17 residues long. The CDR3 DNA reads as TGCGCCAGCAGCGAATCGAGTGCAAGGCGTTCGAACACTGAAGCTTTCTTT. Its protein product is CASSESSARRSNTEAFF.

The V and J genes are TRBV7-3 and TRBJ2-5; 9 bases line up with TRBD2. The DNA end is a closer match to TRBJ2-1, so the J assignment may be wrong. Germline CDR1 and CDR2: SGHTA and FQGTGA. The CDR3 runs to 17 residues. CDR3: CASSGAVAGDGFNEQFF. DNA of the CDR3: TGTGCCAGCAGCGGCGCCGTAGCGGGAGATGGTTTTAATGAGCAGTTCTTC.

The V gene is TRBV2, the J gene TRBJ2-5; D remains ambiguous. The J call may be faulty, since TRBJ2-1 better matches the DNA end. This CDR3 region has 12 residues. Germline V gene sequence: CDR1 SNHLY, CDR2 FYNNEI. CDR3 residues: CASMRLGVEQFF. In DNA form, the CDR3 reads TGTGCCAGCATGCGACTTGGAGTTGAGCAGTTCTTC.

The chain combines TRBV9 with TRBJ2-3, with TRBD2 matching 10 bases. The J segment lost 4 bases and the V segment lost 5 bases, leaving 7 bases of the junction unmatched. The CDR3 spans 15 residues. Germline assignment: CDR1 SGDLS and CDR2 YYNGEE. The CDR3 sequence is CASSPLAGAADTQYF. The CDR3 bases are TGTGCCAGCAGTCCCCTAGCGGGAGCCGCAGATACGCAGTATTTT. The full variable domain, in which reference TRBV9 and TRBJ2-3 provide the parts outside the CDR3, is DSGVTQTPKHLITATGQRVTLRCSPRSGDLSVYWYQQSLDQGLQFLIQYYNGEERAKGNILERFSAQQFPDLHSELNLSSLELGDSALYFCASSPLAGAADTQYFGPGTRLTVL.

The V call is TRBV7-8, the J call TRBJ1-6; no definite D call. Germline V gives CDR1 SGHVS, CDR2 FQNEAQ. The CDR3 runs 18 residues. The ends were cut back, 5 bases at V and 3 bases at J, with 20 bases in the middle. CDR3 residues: CASSPKRTDLDYNSPLHF. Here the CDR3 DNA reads TGTGCCAGCAGCCCTAAACGGACGGACCTCGACTATAATTCACCCCTCCACTTT.

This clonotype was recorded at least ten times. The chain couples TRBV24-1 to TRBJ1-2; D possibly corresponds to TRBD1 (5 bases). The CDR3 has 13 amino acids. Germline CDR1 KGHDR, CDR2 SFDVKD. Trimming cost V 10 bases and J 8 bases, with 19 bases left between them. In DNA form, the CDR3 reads TGTGCCACATCCGGGGGAGGATTCGGGGGCTACACCTTC. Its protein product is CATSGGGFGGYTF.

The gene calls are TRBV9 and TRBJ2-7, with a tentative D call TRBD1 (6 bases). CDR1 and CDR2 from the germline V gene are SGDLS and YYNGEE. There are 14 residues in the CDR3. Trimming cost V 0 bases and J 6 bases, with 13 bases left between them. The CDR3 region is CASSVGNRAFEQYF. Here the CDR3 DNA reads TGTGCCAGCAGCGTAGGTAACAGGGCTTTCGAGCAGTACTTC.

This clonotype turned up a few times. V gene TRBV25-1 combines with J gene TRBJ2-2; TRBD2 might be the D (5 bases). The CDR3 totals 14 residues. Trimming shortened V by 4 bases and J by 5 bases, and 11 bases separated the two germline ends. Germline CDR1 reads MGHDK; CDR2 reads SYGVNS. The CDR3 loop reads CASSARTGTGELFF. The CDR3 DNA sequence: TGTGCCAGCAGTGCCCGGACGGGGACCGGGGAGCTGTTTTTT.

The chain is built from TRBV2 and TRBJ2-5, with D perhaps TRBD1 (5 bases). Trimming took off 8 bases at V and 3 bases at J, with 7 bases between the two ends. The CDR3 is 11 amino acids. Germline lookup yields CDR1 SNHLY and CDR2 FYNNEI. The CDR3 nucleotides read TGTGCCAGCGCGACAGAAGAGACCCAGTACTTC. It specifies CASATEETQYF.

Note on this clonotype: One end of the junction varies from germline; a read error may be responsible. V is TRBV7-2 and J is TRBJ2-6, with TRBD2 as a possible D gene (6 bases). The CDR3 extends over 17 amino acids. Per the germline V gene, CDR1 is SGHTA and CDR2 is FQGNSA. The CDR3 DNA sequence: TGTGCCAGCAGCCCCCTAGGGGCGGGACCCGGGGCCAACGTCCCGACTTTC. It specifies CASSPLGAGPGANVPTF.

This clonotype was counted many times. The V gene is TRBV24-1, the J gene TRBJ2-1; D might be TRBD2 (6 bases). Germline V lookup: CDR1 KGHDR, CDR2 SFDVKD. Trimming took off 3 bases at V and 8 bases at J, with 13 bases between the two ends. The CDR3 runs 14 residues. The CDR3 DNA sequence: TGTGCCACCAGTGATGGGGACTCCCGATATGAGCAGTTCTTC. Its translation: CATSDGDSRYEQFF.

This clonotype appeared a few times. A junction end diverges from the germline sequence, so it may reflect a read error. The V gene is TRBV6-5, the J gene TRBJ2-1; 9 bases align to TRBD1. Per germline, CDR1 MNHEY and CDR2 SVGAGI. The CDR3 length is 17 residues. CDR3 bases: TGCGCCAGCAGTTACTTTTCGGGACAGGGAGTTGGAAATGAGCAGTTCTTC. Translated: CASSYFSGQGVGNEQFF.

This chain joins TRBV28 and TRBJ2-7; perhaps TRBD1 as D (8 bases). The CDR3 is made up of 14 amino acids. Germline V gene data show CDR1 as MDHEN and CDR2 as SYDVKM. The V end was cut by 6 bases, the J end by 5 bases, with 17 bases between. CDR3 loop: CASRLTGGGDEQYF. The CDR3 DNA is TGTGCCAGCAGACTTACAGGGGGAGGGGACGAGCAGTACTTC.

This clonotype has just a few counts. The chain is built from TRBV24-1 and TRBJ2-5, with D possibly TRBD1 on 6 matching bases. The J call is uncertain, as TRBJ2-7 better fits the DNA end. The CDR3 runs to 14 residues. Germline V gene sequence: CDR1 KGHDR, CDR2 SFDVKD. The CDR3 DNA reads TGTGCCACCAGTGATTCCATACAGGGCAACGAGCAGTACTTC. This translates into CATSDSIQGNEQYF.

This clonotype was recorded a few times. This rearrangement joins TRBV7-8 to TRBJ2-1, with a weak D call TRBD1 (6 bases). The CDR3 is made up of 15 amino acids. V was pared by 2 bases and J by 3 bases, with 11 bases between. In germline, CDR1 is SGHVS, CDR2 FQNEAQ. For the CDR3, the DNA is TGTGCCAGCAGCTTAAGGAGGACAGACTACAATGAGCAGTTCTTC. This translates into CASSLRRTDYNEQFF.

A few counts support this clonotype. The CDR3 protein is CASSTSTGMNIQYF. In nucleotides, the CDR3 is TGCGCCAGCAGCACATCCACAGGGATGAACATTCAGTACTTC. This chain joins TRBV4-3 and TRBJ2-4; possibly TRBD1 for D (6 bases). The CDR3 is made up of 14 amino acids. Trimming removed 5 bases at V and 7 bases at J, with 15 bases between. Germline V gene data show CDR1 as LGHNA and CDR2 as YSLEER.

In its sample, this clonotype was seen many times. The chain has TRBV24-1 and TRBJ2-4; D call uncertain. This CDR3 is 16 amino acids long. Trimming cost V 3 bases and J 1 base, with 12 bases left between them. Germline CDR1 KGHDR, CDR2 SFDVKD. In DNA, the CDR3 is TGTGCCACCAGTGATATGGACGACGGGGCCAAAAACATTCAGTACTTC. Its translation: CATSDMDDGAKNIQYF.

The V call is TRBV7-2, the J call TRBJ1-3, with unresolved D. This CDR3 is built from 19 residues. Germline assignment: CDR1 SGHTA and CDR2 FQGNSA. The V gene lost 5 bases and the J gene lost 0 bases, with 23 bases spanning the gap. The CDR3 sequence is CASSILGIGGPVSGNTIYF. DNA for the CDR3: TGTGCCAGCAGCATCTTGGGGATTGGAGGGCCCGTCTCTGGAAACACCATATATTTT.

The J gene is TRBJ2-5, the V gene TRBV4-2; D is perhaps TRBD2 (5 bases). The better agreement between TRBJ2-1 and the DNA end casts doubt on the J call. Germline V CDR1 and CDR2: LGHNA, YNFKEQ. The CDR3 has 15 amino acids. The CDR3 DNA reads TGTGCCAGCAGCCAAGGGAACGGGAAGGCCAATGAGCAGTTCTTC. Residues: CASSQGNGKANEQFF.